This TCR beta chain was profiled in a study of human T cells and chemical hapten exposure. About the research overall: Upper-back patch tests with 0.01% DPC were read at 6 days.

TCRdb fed the RACE reads into MiXCR, producing one record per CDR3 protein. The profile shows 190,000 or so distinct CDR3 sequences, just under 30% of them singletons. To note about this clonotype: Its cognate antigen is unknown.

The V gene's germline CDR1 is KGHSH and CDR2 LQKENI. CDR3 length: 15 residues. Trimming shortened V by 6 bases and J by 3 bases, and 15 bases separated the two germline ends. The study, taken as a whole, reports: The number of TCRs above 1 in 1000 frequency did not change after DPC sensitization. Expanded TCRs were compared with controls, and the expanded TCRs formed significantly more large CDR3 similarity clusters.

The time point denotes: pre-sensitization, week 0. Treatment indicated: therapeutic diphenylcyclopropenone sensitization with weekly scalp DPC. At patch-test visits, sampling came before the patch test. The chain combines TRBV18 with TRBJ1-5; D unresolved. The clonotype was recovered from a woman aged 25 to 39 with alopecia areata. Some clones in this sample may be carry-over from other donors' samples. The sample was whole blood, taken in connection with sensitization to the hapten diphenylcyclopropenone (DPC). CDR3 bases: TGTGCCAGCTCCCCCCTCGGGCAGAACAATCAGCCCCAGCATTTT. Protein: CASSPLGQNNQPQHF.